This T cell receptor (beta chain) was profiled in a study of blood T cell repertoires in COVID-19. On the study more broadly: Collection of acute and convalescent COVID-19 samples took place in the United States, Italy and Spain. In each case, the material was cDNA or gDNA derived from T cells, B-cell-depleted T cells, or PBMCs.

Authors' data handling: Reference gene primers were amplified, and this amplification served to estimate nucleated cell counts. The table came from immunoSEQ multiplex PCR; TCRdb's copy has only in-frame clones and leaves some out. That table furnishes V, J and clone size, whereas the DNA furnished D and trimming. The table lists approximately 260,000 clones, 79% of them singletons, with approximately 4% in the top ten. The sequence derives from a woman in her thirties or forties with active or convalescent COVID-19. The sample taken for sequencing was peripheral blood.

The CDR3 coding sequence is TGTGCCAGCAGTTGGTCGGGACTTGATACCTACGAGCAGTACTTC. Encoded protein: CASSWSGLDTYEQYF. This rearrangement joins TRBV6-2 or TRBV6-3 to TRBJ2-7, with D maybe TRBD2 (6 bases). Germline CDR1 MNHEY, CDR2 SVGEGT. There are 15 residues in the CDR3. V was clipped by 4 bases and J by 2 bases, with 15 bases between them.